The next 27 T cell receptor beta chains were all read from a single sample in a study of T cell responses to AZD1222 COVID-19 vaccine. The method was immunoSEQ multiplex PCR; TCRdb's version includes in-frame clones alone and lacks a portion of them. The sample holds about 120,000 clones, approximately 89% seen once. Material: peripheral blood, obtained on day 0 of AZD1222 vaccination. The receptors shown here come from an adult in good health.

The chain is built from TRBV6-5 and TRBJ2-2; D is possibly TRBD1 or TRBD2 (5 bases each). The germline V gene encodes CDR1 MNHEY and CDR2 SVGAGI. Trimming left V 4 bases short and J 4 bases short, with 10 bases between. The CDR3 length is 14 residues. The CDR3 loop reads CASSFGTGTGELFF. DNA for the CDR3: TGTGCCAGCAGTTTCGGGACGGGCACCGGGGAGCTGTTTTTT.

The chain has TRBV6-1 and TRBJ1-2; 8 positions agree with TRBD1. CDR1 MNHNS and CDR2 SASEGT come from the germline V gene. The J segment lost 4 bases and the V segment lost 2 bases, leaving 6 bases of the junction unmatched. The CDR3 is made up of 15 amino acids. The CDR3 nucleotides are TGTGCCAGCAGTGAAACCACGACAGGGGTCTATGGCTACACCTTC. Translation gives CASSETTTGVYGYTF.

This chain connects TRBV6-5 to TRBJ1-2, with D perhaps TRBD1 (5 bases). Trimming stripped 4 bases from V and 1 base from J, with 10 bases between. CDR1 is MNHEY, CDR2 SVGAGI, per germline. The length of the CDR3 is 14 residues. The DNA of the CDR3 is TGTGCCAGCAGTTCGCGGACACTTAACTATGGCTACACCTTC. Translating it yields CASSSRTLNYGYTF.

Only one count was recorded for this clone. This sequence joins TRBV12-3 or TRBV12-4 and TRBJ1-5, with D unclear. The CDR3 spans 13 residues. V was trimmed by 5 bases and J by 4 bases, leaving 9 bases between them. In DNA form, the CDR3 reads TGTGCCAGCAGTGCCAGAAAGAATCAGCCCCAGCATTTT. Residues: CASSARKNQPQHF.

This chain joins TRBV18 and TRBJ2-3; D could derive from TRBD1 or TRBD2 (5 bases each). The germline V and J ends were trimmed by 3 bases and 1 base, with 17 bases remaining between them. CDR3 length equals 17 residues. Germline V gene lookup returns CDR1 KGHSH and CDR2 LQKENI. CDR3 sequence (DNA): TGTGCCAGCTCACCCCAGGGATCCGGGATGCGCACAGATACGCAGTATTTT. It specifies CASSPQGSGMRTDTQYF.

The rearrangement joins TRBV7-3 to TRBJ2-5; D remains unclear. V dropped 2 bases and J dropped 5 bases, with 9 bases sitting between them. The CDR3 consists of 13 residues. In germline, CDR1 is SGHTA, CDR2 FQGTGA. The CDR3 spells CASSLFDLETQYF. The CDR3 DNA reads TGTGCCAGCAGCTTATTCGACTTGGAGACCCAGTACTTC.

CDR3 DNA sequence: TGTGCCAGCAGCCTAGGACAGGGACCGAATTCACCCCTCCACTTT. Translation: CASSLGQGPNSPLHF. This chain links TRBV5-6 with TRBJ1-6; 8 positions agree with TRBD1. The V and J ends lost 4 bases and 7 bases, in that order; junction bases with no gene match: 7. The CDR3 length is 15 residues. Germline V CDR1 and CDR2: SGHDT, YYEEEE.

The rearrangement links TRBV19 to TRBJ1-4; no clear D gene. Trimming removed 3 bases at V and 7 bases at J, with 12 bases between. The CDR3 sequence is 14 residues long. Looked up from germline, CDR1 is LNHDA and CDR2 is SQIVND (reference sequence). The CDR3, as DNA: TGTGCCAGTAGTATGGGCAAGGAGAGTGAAAAACTGTTTTTT. Residues: CASSMGKESEKLFF. The variable domain in full, completed from reference TRBV19 and TRBJ1-4, reads DGGITQSPKYLFRKEGQNVTLSCEQNLNHDAMYWYRQDPGQGLRLIYYSQIVNDFQKGDIAEGYSVSREKKESFPLTVTSAQKNPTAFYLCASSMGKESEKLFFGSGTQLSVL.

The gene calls are TRBV6-2 or TRBV6-3 and TRBJ2-2, with 7 bases aligning to TRBD1. Per the germline V gene, CDR1 is MNHEY and CDR2 is SVGEGT. This CDR3 comprises 17 residues. Trimming removed 0 bases from V and 6 bases from J; junction bases left unmatched: 10. CDR3 sequence (DNA): TGTGCCAGCAGTTACTCGAGAGGGGGCCGTGGTTCCGGGGAGCTGTTTTTT. It is translated as CASSYSRGGRGSGELFF.

This clone was seen more than once but under ten times. The rearrangement joins TRBV4-3 to TRBJ1-4, with 7 bases that match TRBD1. This CDR3 is 18 amino acids long. CDR1 and CDR2 (germline): LGHNA, YSLEER. V gave up 4 bases and J gave up 5 bases; unmatched junction bases: 16. Here the CDR3 reads CASSPGRGTALPNEKLFF. The CDR3 DNA reads TGCGCCAGCAGCCCCGGTCGGGGGACAGCACTACCGAATGAAAAACTGTTTTTT.

This chain links TRBV29-1 with TRBJ2-1, with D unresolved. V was pared by 4 bases and J by 4 bases, with 2 bases between. Germline V gene lookup returns CDR1 SQVTM and CDR2 ANQGSEA. CDR3 size: 10 residues. Here the CDR3 DNA reads TGCAGCGTTGGATACAATGAGCAGTTCTTC. Translation gives CSVGYNEQFF.

The rearrangement joins TRBV27 to TRBJ1-2; unclear D gene. Germline CDR1 reads MNHEY; CDR2 reads SMNVEV (reference sequence). Trimming stripped 5 bases from V and 8 bases from J, with 15 bases between. CDR3 length: 13 residues. Here the CDR3 DNA reads TGTGCCAGCAGTCCCGGCGGATGGGAGGGCTACACCTTC. It codes for CASSPGGWEGYTF.

The V gene is TRBV5-1, the J gene TRBJ1-5; 7 nucleotides line up with TRBD1. V was clipped by 4 bases and J by 0 bases; unmatched bases: 7. There are 16 residues in the CDR3. Germline CDR1 SGHRS, CDR2 YFSETQ. The CDR3 protein is CASSPGTEYSNQPQHF. The CDR3 region has the DNA TGCGCCAGCAGCCCCGGGACAGAGTATAGCAATCAGCCCCAGCATTTT.

The genes are TRBV25-1 and TRBJ1-6, with a weak D call TRBD1 (6 bases). The CDR3 is made up of 14 amino acids. The V gene lost 3 bases and the J gene lost 9 bases, with 12 bases spanning the gap. The germline gives CDR1 MGHDK, CDR2 SYGVNS. The CDR3 DNA sequence: TGTGCCAGCAGTGAGGTAGGGGGGGGTTCACCCCTCCACTTT. Protein: CASSEVGGGSPLHF.

This chain links TRBV5-4 with TRBJ1-2, with 7 bases aligning to TRBD1. V lost 0 bases to trimming and J lost 8 bases; unmatched junction nucleotides: 7. CDR1 and CDR2 (germline): SGHNT, YYREEE (reference sequence). The CDR3 spans 14 residues. The CDR3 coding sequence is TGTGCCAGCAGCTTGGAGAACAGGGGTTGGGGCTACACCTTC. This encodes CASSLENRGWGYTF.

This chain uses TRBV7-2 with TRBJ1-5, with D tentatively TRBD1 (6 bases). Germline V gene lookup returns CDR1 SGHTA and CDR2 FQGNSA. V was pared by 5 bases and J by 5 bases, with 13 bases between. This CDR3 is built from 14 residues. The CDR3 DNA reads as TGTGCCAGCAGCCAAGCACAGGGATATCAGCCCCAGCATTTT. Translated: CASSQAQGYQPQHF.

CDR3 DNA: TGTGCCAGCAGCCCATATAGCAATCAGCCCCAGCATTTT. Translated, it gives CASSPYSNQPQHF. V is TRBV7-2 and J is TRBJ1-5; no reliable D call. Germline-derived CDR1 and CDR2 are SGHTA and FQGNSA. V was cut by 5 bases and J by 0 bases, with 5 bases left in between. This CDR3 is built from 13 residues.

The rearrangement uses TRBV7-2 and TRBJ2-2; TRBD1 or TRBD2 may be the D gene (6 bases each). V lost 6 bases, J lost 4 bases, and 9 bases lay in between. Germline values: CDR1 SGHTA, CDR2 FQGNSA. This CDR3 has 13 amino acids. CDR3 amino acids: CASRGGSTGELFF. In DNA form, the CDR3 reads TGTGCCAGCAGGGGGGGCAGCACCGGGGAGCTGTTTTTT.

The rearrangement joins TRBV9 to TRBJ1-2; 12 nucleotides line up with TRBD1. The CDR3 has 15 amino acids. V shed 2 bases and J 3 bases; nucleotides not matched to a gene: 2. From germline, CDR1 is SGDLS and CDR2 YYNGEE. Written as DNA, the CDR3 is TGTGCCAGCAGCGTTGGGACAGGGGGCCACTATGGCTACACCTTC. Protein: CASSVGTGGHYGYTF.

The J gene is TRBJ1-3, the V gene TRBV24-1; maybe TRBD1 (6 bases). Germline CDR1 KGHDR, CDR2 SFDVKD. Deletions cut 4 bases from V and 5 bases from J, with 20 bases between. The CDR3 runs to 17 residues. Written as DNA, the CDR3 is TGTGCCACCAGTGAAGGCCTGGGACATGGCGGAAGAAACACCATATATTTT. Protein product: CATSEGLGHGGRNTIYF.

The chain is built from TRBV5-1 and TRBJ2-7; D call uncertain. Trimming took off 1 base at V and 1 base at J, with 12 bases between the two ends. The CDR3 is 15 residues long. Germline values: CDR1 SGHRS, CDR2 YFSETQ. This chain's CDR3 is CASSLSPGVSYEQYF. The CDR3, as DNA: TGCGCCAGCAGCTTGAGTCCAGGAGTTTCCTACGAGCAGTACTTC.

This CDR3 is CASSVDRGGPQHF. The CDR3 DNA reads TGTGCCAGCAGTGTCGACAGGGGAGGGCCCCAGCATTTT. The chain combines TRBV27 with TRBJ1-5; 8 bases are shared with TRBD1. The CDR3 totals 13 residues. Germline CDR1 and CDR2: MNHEY and SMNVEV (reference sequence). The V and J ends lost 5 bases and 9 bases, in that order; junction bases with no gene match: 6.

The chain is built from TRBV5-4 and TRBJ1-3; D unresolved. Germline V lookup: CDR1 SGHNT, CDR2 YYREEE (reference sequence). The CDR3 consists of 13 residues. V was shortened by 3 bases and J by 4 bases, with 8 bases between the two germline ends. CDR3 loop: CASSSIRGNTIYF. CDR3 DNA: TGTGCCAGCAGCTCGATTCGCGGAAACACCATATATTTT.

This clone was seen just once. CDR3: CASSLTVWDTEAFF. The CDR3 region has the DNA TGTGCCAGCAGCTTGACCGTATGGGACACTGAAGCTTTCTTT. The genes are TRBV7-2 and TRBJ1-1, with D uncertain. Trimming took 3 bases from V and 3 from J, leaving 11 bases between them. The CDR3 loop spans 14 amino acids. CDR1 and CDR2 from the germline V gene are SGHTA and FQGNSA.

This rearrangement joins TRBV7-3 to TRBJ1-2; D is possibly TRBD1 (5 bases). Trimming took off 5 bases at V and 5 bases at J, with 12 bases between the two ends. Per germline, CDR1 SGHTA and CDR2 FQGTGA. The CDR3 consists of 13 residues. CDR3 coding DNA: TGTGCCAGCAGCCTAGGGGTAGGATATGGCTACACCTTC. Translated, it gives CASSLGVGYGYTF. Based on the CDR3 plus reference TRBV7-3 and TRBJ1-2, the full variable domain is GAGVSQTPSNKVTEKGKYVELRCDPISGHTALYWYRQSLGQGPEFLIYFQGTGAADDSGLPNDRFFAVRPEGSVSTLKIQRTERGDSAVYLCASSLGVGYGYTFGSGTRLTVV.

This sequence joins TRBV7-3 and TRBJ2-6, with D maybe TRBD1 (5 bases). Germline lookup yields CDR1 SGHTA and CDR2 FQGTGA. This CDR3 region has 17 residues. The V end was cut by 5 bases, the J end by 0 bases, with 14 bases between. In nucleotides, the CDR3 is TGTGCCAGCAGCCCAGATGCAGGGATCTCTGGGGCCAACGTCCTGACTTTC. Encoded protein: CASSPDAGISGANVLTF.

This clone was recorded once. The rearrangement links TRBV7-9 to TRBJ1-6, with TRBD1 matching over 8 bases. The germline V gene has CDR1 SEHNR and CDR2 FQNEAQ (reference sequence). The CDR3 extends over 15 amino acids. With 5 bases clipped from V and 4 bases from J, the junction kept 4 bases outside the gene matches. The CDR3 nucleotides are TGTGCCAGCAGCATATGGACAGGGTATAATTCACCCCTCCACTTT. Its translation is CASSIWTGYNSPLHF.